A single sample is the source of the 24 T cell receptor beta chains below, sequenced in a study of blood T cell repertoires in COVID-19. The method was immunoSEQ multiplex PCR; TCRdb's version includes in-frame clones alone and lacks a portion of them. Of more than 85,000 clones listed, 82% were seen once; the top ten hold about 20%. The sequenced sample consisted of peripheral blood. The receptors were gathered from an elderly man with acute or convalescent COVID-19.

V and J are TRBV28 and TRBJ2-7, with TRBD1 identical over 10 bases. The CDR3 is 13 amino acids. Germline V CDR1 and CDR2: MDHEN, SYDVKM. The ends lost 6 bases at V and 3 bases at J; junction bases unmatched: 2. Here the CDR3 reads CASRGQGNYEQYF. CDR3 sequence (DNA): TGTGCCAGCAGGGGACAGGGGAACTACGAGCAGTACTTC.

The chain is built from TRBV10-3 and TRBJ1-6; 8 positions agree with TRBD1. J was trimmed by 7 bases and V by 0 bases; bases with no gene match: 5. CDR3 length: 16 amino acids. Germline values: CDR1 ENHRY, CDR2 SYGVKD. CDR3 in DNA: TGTGCCATCAGTGAGTCGAGAGGACAGGGAAATTCACCCCTCCACTTT. It translates to CAISESRGQGNSPLHF.

The chain carries TRBV5-1 and TRBJ2-5; tentative D call: TRBD2 (5 bases). V was pared by 3 bases and J by 7 bases, with 13 bases between. This CDR3 has 13 amino acids. Germline V gene lookup returns CDR1 SGHRS and CDR2 YFSETQ. CDR3 protein: CASSYELEGTQYF. CDR3 sequence (DNA): TGCGCCAGCAGCTACGAGCTCGAGGGGACCCAGTACTTC.

This chain links TRBV15 with TRBJ1-5; perhaps TRBD1 as D (6 bases). The V and J ends lost 6 bases and 1 base respectively, with 13 bases between them. Germline V lookup: CDR1 LNHNV, CDR2 YYDKDF (reference sequence). The CDR3 is 15 amino acids. DNA for the CDR3: TGTGCCACCAGTCCGAGGGGGGGGAGCAATCAGCCCCAGCATTTT. Its protein is CATSPRGGSNQPQHF.

V gene TRBV10-2 combines with J gene TRBJ2-2; 7 bases fit TRBD1. This CDR3 is built from 17 residues. V lost 7 bases and J lost 0; bases outside the gene matches: 11. Germline assignment: CDR1 WSHSY and CDR2 SAAADI. The CDR3 DNA sequence: TGCGCCAGCATGGTCATGGTCGGGACAGCGAACACCGGGGAGCTGTTTTTT. Residues: CASMVMVGTANTGELFF.

The chain employs TRBV6-6 and TRBJ1-2, with D possibly matching TRBD1 (6 bases). This CDR3 comprises 13 residues. The V end was cut by 7 bases, the J end by 3 bases, with 12 bases between. Looked up from germline, CDR1 is MNHNY and CDR2 is SVGAGI (reference sequence). The CDR3 spells CASTAGTYYGYTF. DNA of the CDR3: TGTGCCAGCACCGCAGGGACATACTATGGCTACACCTTC.

The chain has TRBV7-2 and TRBJ2-1, with 9 bases aligning to TRBD2. Germline-derived CDR1 and CDR2 are SGHTA and FQGNSA. J gave up 7 bases and V 5 bases, and 9 bases lay outside the gene matches. The CDR3 has 15 amino acids. As DNA, the CDR3 is TGTGCCAGCAGCGAATCCGGGACTAGCAGGAATGAGCAGTTCTTC. Protein product: CASSESGTSRNEQFF. The full variable domain, completed using reference TRBV7-2 and TRBJ2-1, is GAGVSQSPSNKVTEKGKDVELRCDPISGHTALYWYRQSLGQGLEFLIYFQGNSAPDKSGLPSDRFSAERTGGSVSTLTIQRTQQEDSAVYLCASSESGTSRNEQFFGPGTRLTVL.

The chain combines TRBV5-1 with TRBJ2-7; D possibly corresponds to TRBD1 (5 bases). Germline V CDR1 and CDR2: SGHRS, YFSETQ. Between the trimmed V and J ends, which lost 4 bases and 4 bases, there was a span of 21 bases. The CDR3 spans 16 residues. CDR3 protein: CASSHPLRDSKYEQYF. As DNA, the CDR3 is TGCGCCAGCAGCCATCCTCTCAGGGATTCCAAGTACGAGCAGTACTTC.

The chain joins TRBV7-9 to TRBJ2-7; no clear D. Germline CDR1 reads SEHNR; CDR2 reads FQNEAQ (reference sequence). The ends were cut back, 7 bases at V and 0 bases at J, with 13 bases in the middle. The CDR3 contains 14 residues. In DNA form, the CDR3 reads TGTGCCAGCACCACCCCAGGTCTCTCCTACGAGCAGTACTTC. This sequence encodes CASTTPGLSYEQYF.

The gene calls are TRBV29-1 and TRBJ2-5, with TRBD1 as a possible D gene (5 bases). CDR3 size: 12 residues. Trimming removed 7 bases from V and 5 bases from J, with 14 bases in between. Germline V gene data show CDR1 as SQVTM and CDR2 as ANQGSEA. The CDR3 region has the DNA TGCAGCGCCAATGGGGCTGTTGAGACCCAGTACTTC. It translates to CSANGAVETQYF.

The table lists this clone with a count of one. This chain uses TRBV29-1 with TRBJ2-2; D remains unclear. This CDR3 is built from 14 residues. Germline lookup yields CDR1 SQVTM and CDR2 ANQGSEA. V dropped 0 bases and J dropped 0 bases, with 5 bases sitting between them. The CDR3 DNA follows: TGCAGCGTTGAAGACCAGGCGAACACCGGGGAGCTGTTTTTT. Protein: CSVEDQANTGELFF.

V gene TRBV9 combines with J gene TRBJ2-7; D not certain. The CDR3 contains 16 residues. Per germline, CDR1 SGDLS and CDR2 YYNGEE. V was clipped by 0 bases and J by 0 bases, with 13 bases between them. As DNA, the CDR3 is TGTGCCAGCAGCGTAGATGAGACTCGGAGCTCCTACGAGCAGTACTTC. It encodes CASSVDETRSSYEQYF.

The chain recombines TRBV28 with TRBJ1-5; 7 positions match TRBD1. This CDR3 has 14 amino acids. Trimming at V came to 8 bases and at J to 5 bases, leaving 9 bases not matched to a gene. Germline V gives CDR1 MDHEN, CDR2 SYDVKM. The CDR3 DNA follows: TGTGCCAGCGGGCCCCAGGGGGGCCATCAGCCCCAGCATTTT. Its protein product is CASGPQGGHQPQHF.

The chain carries TRBV6-5 and TRBJ1-5; 10 bases align to TRBD1. The V segment lost 6 bases and the J segment 2 bases; nucleotides outside the gene matches: 4. CDR3 length: 15 amino acids. Germline assignment: CDR1 MNHEY and CDR2 SVGAGI. CDR3 in amino acids: CASRDRGTGNQPQHF. In DNA, the CDR3 is TGTGCCAGCAGGGACAGGGGGACTGGCAATCAGCCCCAGCATTTT.

V and J are TRBV4-1 and TRBJ1-3; 9 positions match TRBD1. The CDR3 covers 21 residues. The J segment lost 1 base and the V segment lost 1 base, leaving 17 bases of the junction unmatched. Germline-derived CDR1 and CDR2 are MGHRA and YSYEKL. CDR3: CASSQVKTGTGSRKSGNTIYF. The CDR3 DNA sequence: TGCGCCAGCAGCCAAGTGAAGACCGGGACAGGGAGCCGTAAATCTGGAAACACCATATATTTT.

This clone is a singleton in its sample. The J gene is TRBJ2-1, the V gene TRBV30, with 11 nucleotides matching TRBD2. Trimming removed 1 base from V and 7 bases from J; junction bases left unmatched: 0. CDR1 and CDR2 (germline): GTSNPN, SVGIG (reference sequence). CDR3 length: 13 amino acids. Here the CDR3 reads CAWSGLAGNEQFF. The CDR3 coding sequence is TGTGCCTGGAGTGGACTAGCGGGAAATGAGCAGTTCTTC.

The chain employs TRBV10-3 and TRBJ2-7, with TRBD1 identical over 7 bases. Germline CDR1 reads ENHRY; CDR2 reads SYGVKD. The trim removed 8 bases at V and 0 bases at J, leaving 1 base unmatched. The CDR3 contains 12 residues. CDR3 DNA sequence: TGTGCCATCGGGACAGACTCCTACGAGCAGTACTTC. Translating it yields CAIGTDSYEQYF.

V and J are TRBV30 and TRBJ2-3, with 8 bases that match TRBD1. V lost 2 bases, J lost 0 bases, and 4 bases stayed unmatched. The germline V gene encodes CDR1 GTSNPN and CDR2 SVGIG (reference sequence). The length of the CDR3 is 15 residues. CDR3 sequence: CAWSLRQGSTDTQYF. The CDR3 DNA reads as TGTGCCTGGAGTTTGAGACAGGGGAGCACAGATACGCAGTATTTT.

The rearrangement joins TRBV11-2 to TRBJ1-1; D ambiguous. The CDR3 consists of 13 residues. The germline CDR1 and CDR2 sequences are SGHAT and FQNNGV. Trimming removed 3 bases from V and 1 base from J, with 6 bases in between. CDR3 nucleotide sequence: TGTGCCAGCAGCTTTTTCCAGAACACTGAAGCTTTCTTT. It yields the protein CASSFFQNTEAFF.

V and J are TRBV7-2 and TRBJ2-1; 9 bases align to TRBD2. Germline V lookup: CDR1 SGHTA, CDR2 FQGNSA. The junction had 7 bases not matched to a gene; V was cut back by 5 bases and J by 8 bases. CDR3 length: 14 amino acids. CDR3 in amino acids: CASSPGTSRDEQFF. CDR3 DNA sequence: TGTGCCAGCAGCCCTGGGACTAGCAGGGATGAGCAGTTCTTC.

The chain combines TRBV7-2 with TRBJ2-7; 7 bases fit TRBD1. V was clipped by 7 bases and J by 3 bases; unmatched bases: 12. CDR1 is SGHTA and CDR2 is FQGNSA in the germline V gene. The CDR3 consists of 15 residues. CDR3 sequence reads: CASTLRDSLSYEQYF. The CDR3 DNA reads TGTGCCAGCACCCTCCGGGACAGTCTGAGCTACGAGCAGTACTTC.

V gene TRBV7-2 combines with J gene TRBJ1-2, with 8 bases that match TRBD1. Germline-derived CDR1 and CDR2 are SGHTA and FQGNSA. The CDR3 length is 13 residues. The V and J ends lost 5 bases and 4 bases, in that order; junction bases with no gene match: 3. The CDR3 sequence: CASSVTGGYGYTF. The CDR3 DNA follows: TGTGCCAGCAGCGTTACAGGGGGCTATGGCTACACCTTC.

This clone was counted a single time. The chain carries TRBV7-9 and TRBJ2-3; 7 nucleotides agree with TRBD1. The CDR3 extends over 15 amino acids. Germline loops: CDR1 SEHNR, CDR2 FQNEAQ (reference sequence). Trimming at V came to 4 bases and at J to 1 base, leaving 5 bases not matched to a gene. Here the CDR3 DNA reads TGTGCCAGCAGCTCGGACAGGTCCGGCACAGATACGCAGTATTTT. This translates into CASSSDRSGTDTQYF.

V and J are TRBV28 and TRBJ1-1; 7 bases are shared with TRBD1. Per the germline V gene, CDR1 is MDHEN and CDR2 is SYDVKM. V lost 6 bases and J lost 1; bases outside the gene matches: 5. The CDR3 loop spans 14 amino acids. Written as DNA, the CDR3 is TGTGCCAGCAGGACAGGGCCCGGGAACACTGAAGCTTTCTTT. This gives the protein CASRTGPGNTEAFF.